This TCR beta chain was sequenced during a study of blood T cell repertoires in COVID-19. Cohort allocation depended upon clinical history that participants reported. This clone occurred once. TCRdb's copy holds only in-frame clones and misses some; the assay was immunoSEQ multiplex PCR. The sample carries about 200,000 clones, about 82% recorded once. CDR3 length: 13 amino acids. Germline loops: CDR1 SGHTA, CDR2 FQGTGA. V was cut by 5 bases and J by 2 bases, with 9 bases left in between. The chain combines TRBV7-3 with TRBJ1-1; unclear D gene. The source material was PBMCs or T cells enriched from blood (not recorded which). This receptor was obtained from a man aged 35 to 55 with acute COVID-19. The CDR3 DNA is TGTGCCAGCAGCGCACGGGATAACACTGAAGCTTTCTTT. It is translated as CASSARDNTEAFF.